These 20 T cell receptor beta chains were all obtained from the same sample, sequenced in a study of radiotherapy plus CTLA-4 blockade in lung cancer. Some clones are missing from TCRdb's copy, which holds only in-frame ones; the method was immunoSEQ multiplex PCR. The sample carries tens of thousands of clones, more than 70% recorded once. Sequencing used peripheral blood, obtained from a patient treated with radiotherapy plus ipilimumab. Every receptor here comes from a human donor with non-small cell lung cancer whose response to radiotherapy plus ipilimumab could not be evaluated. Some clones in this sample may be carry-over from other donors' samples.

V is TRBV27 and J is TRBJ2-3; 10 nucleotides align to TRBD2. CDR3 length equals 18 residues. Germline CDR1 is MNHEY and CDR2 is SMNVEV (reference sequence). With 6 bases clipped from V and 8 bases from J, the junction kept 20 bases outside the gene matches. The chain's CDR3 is CASRQRVAGGPRDVTQYF. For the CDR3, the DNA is TGTGCCAGCAGACAAAGAGTAGCGGGGGGCCCGCGGGATGTTACGCAGTATTTT.

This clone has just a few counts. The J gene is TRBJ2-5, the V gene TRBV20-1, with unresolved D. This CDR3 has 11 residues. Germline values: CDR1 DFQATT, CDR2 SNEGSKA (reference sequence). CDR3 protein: CSTPDGETQYF. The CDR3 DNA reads TGCAGCACACCTGATGGAGAGACCCAGTACTTC.

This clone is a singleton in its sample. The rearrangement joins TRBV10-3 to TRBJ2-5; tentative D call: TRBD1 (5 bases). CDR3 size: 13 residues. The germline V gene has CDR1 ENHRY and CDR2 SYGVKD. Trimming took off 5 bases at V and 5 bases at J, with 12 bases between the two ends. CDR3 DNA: TGTGCCATCAGTTCAGGGTACCGGGAGACCCAGTACTTC. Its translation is CAISSGYRETQYF.

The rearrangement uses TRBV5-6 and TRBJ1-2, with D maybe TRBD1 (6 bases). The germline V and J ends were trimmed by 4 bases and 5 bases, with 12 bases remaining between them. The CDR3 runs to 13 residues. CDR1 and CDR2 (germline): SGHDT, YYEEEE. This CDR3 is CASSPGTYYGYTF. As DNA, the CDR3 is TGTGCCAGCAGCCCGGGGACATATTATGGCTACACCTTC.

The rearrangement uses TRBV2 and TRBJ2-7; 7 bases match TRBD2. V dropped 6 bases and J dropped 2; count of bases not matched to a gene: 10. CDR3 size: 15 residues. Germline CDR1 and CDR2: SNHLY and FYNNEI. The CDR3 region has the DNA TGTGCCAGCAGGACTGTACAAGCGGGGACCTACGAGCAGTACTTC. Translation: CASRTVQAGTYEQYF.

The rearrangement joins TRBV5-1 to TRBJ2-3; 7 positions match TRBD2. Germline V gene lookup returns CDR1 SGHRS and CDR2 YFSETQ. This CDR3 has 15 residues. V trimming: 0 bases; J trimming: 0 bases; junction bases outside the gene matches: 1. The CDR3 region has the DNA TGCGCCAGCAGCTTGGACGGGAGGAGCACAGATACGCAGTATTTT. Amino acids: CASSLDGRSTDTQYF.

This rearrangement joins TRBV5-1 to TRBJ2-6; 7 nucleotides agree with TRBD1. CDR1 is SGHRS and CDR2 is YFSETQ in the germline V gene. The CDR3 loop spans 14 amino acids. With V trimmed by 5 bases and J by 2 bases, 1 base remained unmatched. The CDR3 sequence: CASRTGTGANVLTF. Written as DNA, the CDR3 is TGCGCCAGCAGGACAGGGACTGGGGCCAACGTCCTGACTTTC.

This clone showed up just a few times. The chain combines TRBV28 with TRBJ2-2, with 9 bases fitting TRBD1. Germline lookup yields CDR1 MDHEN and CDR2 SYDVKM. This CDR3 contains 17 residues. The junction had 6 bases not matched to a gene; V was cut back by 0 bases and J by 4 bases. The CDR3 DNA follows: TGTGCCAGCAGTTTATGGGGGACAGGGTTGGTCACCGGGGAGCTGTTTTTT. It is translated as CASSLWGTGLVTGELFF.

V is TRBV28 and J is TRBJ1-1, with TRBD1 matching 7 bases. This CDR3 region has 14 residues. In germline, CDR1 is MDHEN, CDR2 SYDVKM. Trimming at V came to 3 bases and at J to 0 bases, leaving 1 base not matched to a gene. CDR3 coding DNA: TGTGCCAGCAGTTTTGACAGGGTGAACACTGAAGCTTTCTTT. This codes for CASSFDRVNTEAFF.

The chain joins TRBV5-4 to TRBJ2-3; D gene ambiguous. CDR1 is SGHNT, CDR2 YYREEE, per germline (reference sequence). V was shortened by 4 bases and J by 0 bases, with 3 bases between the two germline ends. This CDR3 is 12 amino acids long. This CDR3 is CASSQSTDTQYF. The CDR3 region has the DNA TGTGCCAGCAGCCAGAGCACAGATACGCAGTATTTT.

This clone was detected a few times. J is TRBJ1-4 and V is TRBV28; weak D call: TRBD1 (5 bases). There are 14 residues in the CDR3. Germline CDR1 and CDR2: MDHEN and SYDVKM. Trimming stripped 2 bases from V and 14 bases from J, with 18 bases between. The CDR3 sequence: CASSLTGAPKGLFF. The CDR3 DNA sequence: TGTGCCAGCAGTTTAACAGGTGCTCCTAAAGGGCTGTTTTTT.

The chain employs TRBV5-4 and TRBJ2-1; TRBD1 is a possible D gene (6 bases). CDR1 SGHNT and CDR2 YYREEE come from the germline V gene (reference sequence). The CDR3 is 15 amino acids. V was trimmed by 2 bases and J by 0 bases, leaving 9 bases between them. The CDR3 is CASSFQGSSYNEQFF. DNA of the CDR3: TGTGCCAGCAGCTTCCAGGGGAGCTCCTACAATGAGCAGTTCTTC. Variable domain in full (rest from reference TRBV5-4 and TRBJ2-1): ETGVTQSPTHLIKTRGQQVTLRCSSQSGHNTVSWYQQALGQGPQFIFQYYREEENGRGNFPPRFSGLQFPNYSSELNVNALELDDSALYLCASSFQGSSYNEQFFGPGTRLTVL.

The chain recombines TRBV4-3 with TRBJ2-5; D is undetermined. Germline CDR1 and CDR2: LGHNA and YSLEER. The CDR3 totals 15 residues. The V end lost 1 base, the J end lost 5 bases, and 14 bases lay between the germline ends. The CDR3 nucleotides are TGCGCCAGCAGCCAAGGCATGGAGATTGGGGAGACCCAGTACTTC. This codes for CASSQGMEIGETQYF.

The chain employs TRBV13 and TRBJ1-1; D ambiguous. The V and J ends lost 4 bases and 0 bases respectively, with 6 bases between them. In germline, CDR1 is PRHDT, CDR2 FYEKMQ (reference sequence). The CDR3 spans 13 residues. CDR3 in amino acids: CASSSQLNTEAFF. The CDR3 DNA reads TGTGCCAGCAGCTCTCAGTTGAACACTGAAGCTTTCTTT.

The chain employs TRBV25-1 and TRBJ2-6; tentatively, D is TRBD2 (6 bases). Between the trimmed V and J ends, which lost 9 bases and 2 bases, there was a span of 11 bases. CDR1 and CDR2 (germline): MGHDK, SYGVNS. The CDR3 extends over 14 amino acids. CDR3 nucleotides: TGTGCCAGTAGCGGATTAGCTGGGGCCAACGTCCTGACTTTC. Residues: CASSGLAGANVLTF.

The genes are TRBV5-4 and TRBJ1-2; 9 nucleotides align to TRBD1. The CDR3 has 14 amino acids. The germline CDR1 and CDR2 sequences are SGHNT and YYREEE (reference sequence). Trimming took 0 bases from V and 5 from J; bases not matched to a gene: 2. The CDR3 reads CASSLAGTGYGYTF. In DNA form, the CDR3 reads TGTGCCAGCAGCTTGGCCGGGACAGGGTATGGCTACACCTTC.

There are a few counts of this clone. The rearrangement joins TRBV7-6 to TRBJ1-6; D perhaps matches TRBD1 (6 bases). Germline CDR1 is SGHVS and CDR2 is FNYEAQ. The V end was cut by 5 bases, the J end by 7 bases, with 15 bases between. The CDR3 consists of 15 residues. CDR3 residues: CASSRQATGNSPLHF. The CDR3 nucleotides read TGTGCCAGCAGCCGACAGGCCACAGGGAATTCACCCCTCCACTTT. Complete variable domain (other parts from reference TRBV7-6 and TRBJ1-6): GAGVSQSPRYKVTKRGQDVALRCDPISGHVSLYWYRQALGQGPEFLTYFNYEAQQDKSGLPNDRFSAERPEGSISTLTIQRTEQRDSAMYRCASSRQATGNSPLHFGNGTRLTVT.

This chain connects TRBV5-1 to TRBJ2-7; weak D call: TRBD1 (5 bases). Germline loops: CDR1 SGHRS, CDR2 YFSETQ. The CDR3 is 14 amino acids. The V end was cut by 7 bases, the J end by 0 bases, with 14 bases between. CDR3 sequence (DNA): TGCGCCAGCTCTCATCCGGACAACTCCTACGAGCAGTACTTC. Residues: CASSHPDNSYEQYF.

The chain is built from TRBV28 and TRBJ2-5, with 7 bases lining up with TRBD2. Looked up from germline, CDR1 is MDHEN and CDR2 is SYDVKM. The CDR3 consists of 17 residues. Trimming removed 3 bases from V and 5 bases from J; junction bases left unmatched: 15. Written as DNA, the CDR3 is TGTGCCAGCAGTTTGGAATTACTGGGAGGGAGCTGGGAGACCCAGTACTTC. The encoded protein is CASSLELLGGSWETQYF.

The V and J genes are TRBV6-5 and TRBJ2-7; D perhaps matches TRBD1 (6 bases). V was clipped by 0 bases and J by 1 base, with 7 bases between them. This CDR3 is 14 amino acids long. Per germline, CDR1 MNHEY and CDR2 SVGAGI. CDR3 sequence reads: CASSYSQGSYEQYF. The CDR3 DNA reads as TGTGCCAGCAGTTACTCGCAGGGGTCCTACGAGCAGTACTTC.